This T cell receptor (beta chain) emerged from a study of blood T cell repertoires in COVID-19. Background on the study: Acute and convalescent COVID-19 specimens originated in the United States, Italy and Spain.

The Seattle patients joined while their infection was active and were tracked longitudinally afterward. In the source study's methods: Amplifying reference gene primers gave estimates of nucleated cell counts. Clones were read by immunoSEQ multiplex PCR, and TCRdb kept only the in-frame ones, dropping some. V, J and clone size are those of that table, while D and trimming were read from the DNA. The sample lists over 450,000 clones, around 90% seen once, with roughly 8% in the top ten. The germline V gene has CDR1 MNHEY and CDR2 SVGAGI. The CDR3 covers 15 residues. Trimming took off 7 bases at V and 2 bases at J, with 18 bases between the two ends.

The receptor was isolated from a woman aged 45-60 years with COVID-19, enrolled during active disease. The chain links TRBV6-5 to TRBJ2-7, with D perhaps matching TRBD1 (5 bases). Sequencing was done on a sample of peripheral blood. This CDR3 is CASNQGTRATYEQYF. The DNA for the CDR3 is TGTGCCAGCAACCAGGGTACCCGCGCGACCTACGAGCAGTACTTC.